The entry that follows covers one T cell receptor beta chain sequence. What it recognizes is unknown. The CDR3 sequence is 15 residues long. In germline, CDR1 is SEHNR, CDR2 FQNEAQ (reference sequence). This entry comes from a study of monozygotic twins with inflammatory bowel disease. Overall study findings and caveats: Concordant and discordant twins showed no difference in repertoire similarity, possibly from limited power. With others, IBD patients shared fewer clonotypes than healthy twins did, especially with disease activity.

TCRdb reprocessed the 5' RACE reads and keeps a single row for each CDR3 protein, giving no DNA. The ten top clones account for roughly 5.8%, within a sample of some 330,000 distinct CDR3 sequences. The J gene is TRBJ1-4, the V gene TRBV7-9. The material sequenced was blood. This sequence was found in a human donor with ulcerative colitis or Crohn's disease, or a healthy co-twin of an affected twin (not recorded which). CDR3 residues: CASSYQEATNEKLFF.